This entry is about one TCR beta chain. The antigen is unknown. Multiplex touch-down PCR amplified TRB using TRB-A and TRB-B pools in one tube. Reprocessing the multiplex PCR reads, TCRdb reports a single entry for every CDR3 protein and omits DNA. The sample holds more than 7,000 distinct CDR3 sequences. The entry originates in a study of T cell clusters in autoimmune cytopenias. Study outcomes and limitations: No cluster-lack signature appeared between secondary cytopenia and chronic lymphocytic leukemia patients, apparently due to lymphoma masking. Clustering suggested that physiological T cell clusters were missing in primary autoimmune cytopenia patients. TRB repertoire shifts in secondary cytopenia and chronic lymphocytic leukemia mostly reflected lymphoma, not autoimmunity.

Per germline, CDR1 SGHRS and CDR2 YFSETQ. The CDR3 has 15 amino acids. About 37,500 genome equivalents of blood DNA were amplified for TRB. The V and J genes are TRBV5-1 and TRBJ2-7; TCRdb's D call, TRBD1, is unchecked because there is no DNA. The clonotype originates from a human donor with an autoimmune cytopenia or autoimmune hepatitis (not recorded which). Sequences were obtained from peripheral blood. The CDR3 protein is CASSSGQGSRGEQYF. Looking up the rest from reference TRBV5-1 and TRBJ2-7 gives the full variable domain: KAGVTQTPRYLIKTRGQQVTLSCSPISGHRSVSWYQQTPGQGLQFLFEYFSETQRNKGNFPGRFSGRQFSNSRSEMNVSTLELGDSALYLCASSSGQGSRGEQYFGPGTRLTVT.